Listed here are 32 T cell receptor beta chains from one sample, sequenced in a study of blood T cell repertoires in COVID-19. Some clones are missing from TCRdb's copy, which holds only in-frame ones; the method was immunoSEQ multiplex PCR. Of some 150,000 clones listed, approximately 90% are singletons. Specimen: peripheral blood. These receptors all come from a man in his sixties with active or convalescent COVID-19.

V is TRBV24-1 and J is TRBJ2-7, with TRBD2 matching 7 bases. Per the germline V gene, CDR1 is KGHDR and CDR2 is SFDVKD. This CDR3 contains 13 residues. V was clipped by 9 bases and J by 6 bases; unmatched bases: 10. The CDR3 spells CATSRGSYGEQYF. Written as DNA, the CDR3 is TGTGCCACCTCGCGGGGGTCATACGGCGAGCAGTACTTC.

The CDR3 sequence: CASSLAPWGGQNTIYF. The CDR3 DNA reads as TGTGCCAGCAGCTTGGCCCCGTGGGGGGGCCAGAACACCATATATTTT. The rearrangement uses TRBV5-4 and TRBJ1-3; maybe TRBD1 (6 bases). V lost 0 bases and J lost 7, with 17 bases in between. Germline V lookup: CDR1 SGHNT, CDR2 YYREEE (reference sequence). The CDR3 consists of 16 residues.

The chain has TRBV18 and TRBJ2-3; a possible D gene is TRBD1 (6 bases). CDR3 length: 15 amino acids. V lost 0 bases, J lost 2 bases, and 9 bases lay in between. Germline V CDR1 and CDR2: KGHSH, LQKENI. The CDR3 DNA sequence: TGTGCCAGCTCACCACCGTCAGGGGCCACAGATACGCAGTATTTT. Its protein is CASSPPSGATDTQYF.

This chain links TRBV28 with TRBJ2-7; TRBD1 matches at 7 bases. CDR3 length equals 14 residues. J lost 2 bases, V lost 5 bases, and 6 bases had no gene match. Germline V gene lookup returns CDR1 MDHEN and CDR2 SYDVKM. CDR3 nucleotides: TGTGCCAGCAGTCTCTGGGACAGAGCCTACGAGCAGTACTTC. Protein sequence: CASSLWDRAYEQYF.

The chain uses TRBV7-2 and TRBJ1-3; D uncertain. The CDR3 runs to 15 residues. Germline V lookup: CDR1 SGHTA, CDR2 FQGNSA. V lost 2 bases to trimming and J lost 1 base, with 9 bases between them. The CDR3 here is CASSLSPGSGNTIYF. CDR3 in DNA: TGTGCCAGCAGCTTAAGTCCGGGGTCTGGAAACACCATATATTTT.

The V gene is TRBV2, the J gene TRBJ2-5, with D possibly matching TRBD1 (6 bases). The V end was cut by 2 bases, the J end by 5 bases, with 12 bases between. The CDR3 runs to 14 residues. CDR1 is SNHLY and CDR2 is FYNNEI in the germline V gene. The CDR3 loop reads CASSESTGRETQYF. The CDR3 region has the DNA TGTGCCAGCAGTGAAAGTACAGGGCGGGAGACCCAGTACTTC.

The rearrangement links TRBV6-9 to TRBJ1-1; D unclear. Looked up from germline, CDR1 is MNHGY and CDR2 is SVAAGI. The CDR3 totals 14 residues. Trimming removed 3 bases at V and 3 bases at J, with 11 bases between. The CDR3 DNA reads as TGTGCCAGCAGTTACGTAGTCGGAGACACTGAAGCTTTCTTT. Encoded protein: CASSYVVGDTEAFF.

This clone was observed once. This chain joins TRBV27 and TRBJ2-5; the D is unclear. Germline lookup yields CDR1 MNHEY and CDR2 SMNVEV (reference sequence). Trimming cost V 10 bases and J 2 bases, with 14 bases left between them. The CDR3 loop spans 13 amino acids. CDR3 residues: CATAPTGQETQYF. CDR3 nucleotides: TGTGCCACCGCCCCCACGGGTCAAGAGACCCAGTACTTC.

The rearrangement links TRBV4-1 to TRBJ2-1; 10 bases align to TRBD2. The germline V gene encodes CDR1 MGHRA and CDR2 YSYEKL. J gave up 7 bases and V 1 base, and 4 bases lay outside the gene matches. The CDR3 runs to 15 residues. The CDR3 protein is CASSQVVLAGNEQFF. Here the CDR3 DNA reads TGCGCCAGCAGCCAAGTGGTACTAGCGGGGAATGAGCAGTTCTTC.

This chain connects TRBV10-3 to TRBJ1-5, with TRBD1 as a possible D gene (5 bases). In germline, CDR1 is ENHRY, CDR2 SYGVKD. The CDR3 covers 12 residues. Trimming left V 4 bases short and J 7 bases short, with 8 bases between. The CDR3 is CAISGRDQPQHF. CDR3 nucleotide sequence: TGTGCCATCAGTGGGAGGGACCAGCCCCAGCATTTT.

The gene calls are TRBV18 and TRBJ2-2; possibly TRBD1 for D (5 bases). Trimming shortened V by 7 bases and J by 0 bases, and 9 bases separated the two germline ends. This CDR3 is built from 14 residues. Per germline, CDR1 KGHSH and CDR2 LQKENI. The CDR3 region is CASFRQPNTGELFF. As DNA, the CDR3 is TGTGCCAGCTTTCGACAGCCGAACACCGGGGAGCTGTTTTTT.

V gene TRBV28 combines with J gene TRBJ2-1; 9 nucleotides line up with TRBD2. Germline assignment: CDR1 MDHEN and CDR2 SYDVKM. The CDR3 is made up of 14 amino acids. The V segment lost 5 bases and the J segment 2 bases; nucleotides outside the gene matches: 1. The CDR3 nucleotides are TGTGCCAGCAGTGGCGGGAGGGCCTACAATGAGCAGTTCTTC. Translation: CASSGGRAYNEQFF.

This clone was seen only once. The gene calls are TRBV6-2 or TRBV6-3 and TRBJ1-1, with D possibly matching TRBD1 (5 bases). Trimming removed 2 bases from V and 5 bases from J, with 12 bases in between. The CDR3 extends over 14 amino acids. Germline V gives CDR1 MNHEY, CDR2 SVGEGT. The CDR3 DNA follows: TGTGCCAGCAGTTACGGGAGGGGTGGGACTGAAGCTTTCTTT. This translates into CASSYGRGGTEAFF.

This chain uses TRBV6-5 with TRBJ2-3; a possible D gene is TRBD1 (5 bases). Looked up from germline, CDR1 is MNHEY and CDR2 is SVGAGI. Trimming took off 11 bases at V and 4 bases at J, with 22 bases between the two ends. This CDR3 comprises 15 residues. CDR3 bases: TGTGCCGTCTCGAATCAGGGTATTTGGTCAGATACGCAGTATTTT. This codes for CAVSNQGIWSDTQYF.

The chain uses TRBV28 and TRBJ1-4; D uncertain. V was trimmed by 7 bases and J by 0 bases, leaving 9 bases between them. The CDR3 sequence is 14 residues long. Germline-derived CDR1 and CDR2 are MDHEN and SYDVKM. This chain's CDR3 is CASNPGATNEKLFF. The DNA of the CDR3 is TGTGCCAGCAACCCCGGGGCAACTAATGAAAAACTGTTTTTT.

The CDR3: CASRLVVRQGVRNPRGEQFF. The CDR3 DNA reads TGTGCAAGTCGCTTAGTAGTCCGACAGGGTGTAAGGAACCCTCGAGGTGAGCAGTTCTTC. The rearrangement joins TRBV12-2 to TRBJ2-1; the D segment call TRBD1 is taken from the table without a DNA check. TRBV12-2 is marked as a pseudogene. The CDR3 contains 20 residues.

This chain connects TRBV19 to TRBJ1-2; no clear D gene. The germline V gene encodes CDR1 LNHDA and CDR2 SQIVND (reference sequence). The CDR3 covers 11 residues. Trimming took 6 bases from V and 8 from J, leaving 10 bases between them. The CDR3 DNA sequence: TGTGCCAGTAGCCCTTCGGTGGGCTACACCTTC. Its protein product is CASSPSVGYTF.

J is TRBJ1-2 and V is TRBV28; 12 nucleotides line up with TRBD1. The CDR3 contains 15 residues. Germline V gene lookup returns CDR1 MDHEN and CDR2 SYDVKM. V lost 8 bases to trimming and J lost 2 bases; unmatched junction nucleotides: 6. The DNA of the CDR3 is TGTGCCAGCGGGGACAGGGGGCTGTTAAACTATGGCTACACCTTC. It translates to CASGDRGLLNYGYTF.

V and J are TRBV28 and TRBJ1-2; 10 bases are a match to TRBD1. Trimming cost V 6 bases and J 3 bases; bases outside gene matches: 7. This CDR3 is built from 15 residues. Germline lookup yields CDR1 MDHEN and CDR2 SYDVKM. The CDR3 DNA reads TGTGCCAGCAGGGATCCCGGGACAGGGGACTATGGCTACACCTTC. Translation gives CASRDPGTGDYGYTF.

The chain combines TRBV7-8 with TRBJ1-6, with D maybe TRBD1 (6 bases). In germline, CDR1 is SGHVS, CDR2 FQNEAQ. CDR3 length: 16 amino acids. V lost 5 bases, J lost 2 bases, and 13 bases lay in between. The CDR3 DNA reads TGTGCCAGCAGCCGATACAGGGAAGCCTATAATTCACCCCTCCACTTT. Protein: CASSRYREAYNSPLHF. The variable domain in full, completed from reference TRBV7-8 and TRBJ1-6, reads GAGVSQSPRYKVAKRGQDVALRCDPISGHVSLFWYQQALGQGPEFLTYFQNEAQLDKSGLPSDRFFAERPEGSVSTLKIQRTQQEDSAVYLCASSRYREAYNSPLHFGNGTRLTVT.

The chain recombines TRBV20-1 with TRBJ2-1; maybe TRBD2 (5 bases). Germline V gene lookup returns CDR1 DFQATT and CDR2 SNEGSKA (reference sequence). CDR3 length equals 11 residues. With 3 bases removed from V and 10 bases from J, the gap between germline ends came to 10 bases. The CDR3 reads CSASRELEQFF. DNA of the CDR3: TGCAGTGCTAGCCGGGAACTAGAGCAGTTCTTC.

The chain recombines TRBV27 with TRBJ1-6; tentatively, D is TRBD1 (6 bases). Germline CDR1 reads MNHEY; CDR2 reads SMNVEV (reference sequence). The CDR3 is 13 residues long. V lost 3 bases and J lost 14, with 14 bases in between. CDR3 sequence: CASSLYREIALHF. CDR3 bases: TGTGCCAGCAGTTTGTACAGGGAAATTGCCCTCCACTTT.

This clone has only a few counts. Additional DNA sequences in this sample encode the identical CDR3. The chain is built from TRBV3-1 (or the pseudogene TRBV3-2) and TRBJ2-7; 7 bases are a match to TRBD2. The CDR3 contains 11 residues. Germline trimming cut 4 bases from V and 7 bases from J; bases unmatched to any gene: 1. Germline CDR1 LGHDT, CDR2 YNNKEL (reference sequence). The CDR3 DNA reads TGTGCCAGCAGCCTCGGGGGGGAGCAGTACTTC. Translation: CASSLGGEQYF.

The rearrangement uses TRBV7-9 and TRBJ2-3; D remains ambiguous. The CDR3 is 14 residues long. The germline V gene has CDR1 SEHNR and CDR2 FQNEAQ (reference sequence). V gave up 0 bases and J gave up 1 base, with 5 bases separating them. DNA of the CDR3: TGTGCCAGCAGCTTAGCCTGGCGCACAGATACGCAGTATTTT. The encoded protein is CASSLAWRTDTQYF.

A few counts support this clone. V is TRBV2 and J is TRBJ1-5; D is perhaps TRBD1 (5 bases). The germline CDR1 and CDR2 sequences are SNHLY and FYNNEI. V was trimmed by 4 bases and J by 9 bases, leaving 16 bases between them. CDR3 length equals 14 residues. The CDR3 spells CASSAIIAGSPQHF. The CDR3 DNA sequence: TGTGCCAGCAGTGCAATTATAGCAGGGTCGCCCCAGCATTTT. The entire variable domain, with the rest obtained from reference TRBV2 and TRBJ1-5, is as follows: EPEVTQTPSHQVTQMGQEVILRCVPISNHLYFYWYRQILGQKVEFLVSFYNNEISEKSEIFDDQFSVERPDGSNFTLKIRSTKLEDSAMYFCASSAIIAGSPQHFGDGTRLSIL.

The rearrangement uses TRBV28 and TRBJ1-5; D call uncertain. This CDR3 has 14 residues. The germline gives CDR1 MDHEN, CDR2 SYDVKM. V was shortened by 3 bases and J by 5 bases, with 11 bases between the two germline ends. CDR3 protein: CASSLQAIHQPQHF. The CDR3 nucleotides are TGTGCCAGCAGTTTGCAAGCTATTCATCAGCCCCAGCATTTT.

CDR3 sequence reads: CASSPGQGDSGNTIYF. CDR3 in DNA: TGTGCCAGCAGCCCAGGACAGGGGGACTCTGGAAACACCATATATTTT. V usage is TRBV7-6 and J usage is TRBJ1-3; 10 bases align to TRBD1. This CDR3 contains 16 residues. Germline V CDR1 and CDR2: SGHVS, FNYEAQ. Trimming cost V 5 bases and J 0 bases; bases outside gene matches: 4.

The rearrangement joins TRBV10-1 to TRBJ2-7; 9 positions match TRBD1. This CDR3 has 15 residues. Germline lookup yields CDR1 WNHNN and CDR2 SYGVQD (reference sequence). V was clipped by 6 bases and J by 3 bases; unmatched bases: 9. The CDR3 nucleotides are TGCGCCAGCAGAAAATCCGGGACAGGGAGCTACGAGCAGTACTTC. It specifies CASRKSGTGSYEQYF.

The gene calls are TRBV14 and TRBJ2-5; the D gene is possibly TRBD1 (5 bases). V was clipped by 0 bases and J by 5 bases, with 16 bases between them. The CDR3 contains 16 residues. The V gene's germline CDR1 is SGHDN and CDR2 FVKESK. This CDR3 reads CASSQDRQGFGETQYF. As DNA, the CDR3 is TGTGCCAGCAGCCAAGATAGGCAGGGTTTTGGGGAGACCCAGTACTTC.

The gene calls are TRBV2 and TRBJ2-5; no firm D call. Trimming took off 6 bases at V and 3 bases at J, with 11 bases between the two ends. This CDR3 comprises 13 residues. Per the germline V gene, CDR1 is SNHLY and CDR2 is FYNNEI. This CDR3 is CASSLWQEETQYF. In DNA, the CDR3 is TGTGCCAGCAGCCTGTGGCAGGAAGAGACCCAGTACTTC.

This chain joins TRBV12-3 or TRBV12-4 and TRBJ2-5; 7 nucleotides align to TRBD1. The CDR3 spans 13 residues. Germline trimming cut 5 bases from V and 4 bases from J; bases unmatched to any gene: 4. The CDR3 protein is CASSATGVETQYF. In nucleotides, the CDR3 is TGTGCCAGCAGTGCCACAGGGGTAGAGACCCAGTACTTC.

The chain joins TRBV2 to TRBJ1-6; TRBD1 is a possible D gene (5 bases). This CDR3 contains 14 residues. CDR1 and CDR2 from the germline V gene are SNHLY and FYNNEI. The ends were cut back, 5 bases at V and 9 bases at J, with 14 bases in the middle. The CDR3: CASSPLRQGSPLHF. CDR3 in DNA: TGTGCCAGCAGTCCCCTACGTCAGGGTTCACCCCTCCACTTT.